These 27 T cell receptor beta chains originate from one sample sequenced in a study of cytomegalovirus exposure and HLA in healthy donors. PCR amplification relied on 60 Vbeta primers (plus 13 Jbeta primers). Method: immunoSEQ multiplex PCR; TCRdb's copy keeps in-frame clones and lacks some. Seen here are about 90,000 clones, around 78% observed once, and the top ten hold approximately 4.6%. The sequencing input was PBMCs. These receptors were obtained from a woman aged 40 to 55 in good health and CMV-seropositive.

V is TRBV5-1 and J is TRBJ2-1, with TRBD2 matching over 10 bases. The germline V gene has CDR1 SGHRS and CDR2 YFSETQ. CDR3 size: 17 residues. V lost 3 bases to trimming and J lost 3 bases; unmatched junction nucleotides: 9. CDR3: CASSWAGLAGVYNEQFF. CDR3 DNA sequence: TGCGCCAGCAGCTGGGCGGGGCTAGCGGGAGTCTACAATGAGCAGTTCTTC.

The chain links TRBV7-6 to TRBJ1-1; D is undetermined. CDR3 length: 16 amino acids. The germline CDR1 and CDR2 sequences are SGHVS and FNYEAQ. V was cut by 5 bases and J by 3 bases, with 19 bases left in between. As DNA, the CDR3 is TGTGCCAGCAGCCAGCGGCCATCAATTGGGGACACTGAAGCTTTCTTT. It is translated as CASSQRPSIGDTEAFF. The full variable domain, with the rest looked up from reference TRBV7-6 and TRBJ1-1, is GAGVSQSPRYKVTKRGQDVALRCDPISGHVSLYWYRQALGQGPEFLTYFNYEAQQDKSGLPNDRFSAERPEGSISTLTIQRTEQRDSAMYRCASSQRPSIGDTEAFFGQGTRLTVV.

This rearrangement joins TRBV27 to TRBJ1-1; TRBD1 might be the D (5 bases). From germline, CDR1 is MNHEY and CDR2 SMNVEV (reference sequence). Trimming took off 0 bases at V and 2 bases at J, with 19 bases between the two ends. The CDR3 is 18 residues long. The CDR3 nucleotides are TGTGCCAGCAGTTTATCGTTTATAAGGGGCAAGCTCAACACTGAAGCTTTCTTT. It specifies CASSLSFIRGKLNTEAFF.

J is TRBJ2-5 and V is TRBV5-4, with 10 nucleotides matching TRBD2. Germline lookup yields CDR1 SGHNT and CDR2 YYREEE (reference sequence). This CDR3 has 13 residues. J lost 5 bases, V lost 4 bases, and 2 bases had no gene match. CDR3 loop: CASSLAGAETQYF. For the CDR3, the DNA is TGTGCCAGCAGCCTAGCGGGAGCGGAGACCCAGTACTTC.

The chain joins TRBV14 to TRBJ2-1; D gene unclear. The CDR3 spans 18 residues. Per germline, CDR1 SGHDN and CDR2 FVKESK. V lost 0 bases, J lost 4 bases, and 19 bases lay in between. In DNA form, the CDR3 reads TGTGCCAGCAGCCAAGAGAAAACCTTTTCCGGAGCTTACAATGAGCAGTTCTTC. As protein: CASSQEKTFSGAYNEQFF.

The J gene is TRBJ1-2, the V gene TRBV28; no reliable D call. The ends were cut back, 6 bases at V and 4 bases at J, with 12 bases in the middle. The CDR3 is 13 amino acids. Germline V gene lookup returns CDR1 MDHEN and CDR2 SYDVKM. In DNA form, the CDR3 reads TGTGCCAGCAGCTCCGGTGGACTCTATGGCTACACCTTC. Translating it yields CASSSGGLYGYTF.

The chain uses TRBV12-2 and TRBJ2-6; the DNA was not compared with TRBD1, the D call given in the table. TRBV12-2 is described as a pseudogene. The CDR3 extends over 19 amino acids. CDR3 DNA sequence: TGTGCAAGTCGTTCCGACAGGGTGTTATTCTTATCTGGGGCCAACGTCCTGACTTTC. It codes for CASRSDRVLFLSGANVLTF.

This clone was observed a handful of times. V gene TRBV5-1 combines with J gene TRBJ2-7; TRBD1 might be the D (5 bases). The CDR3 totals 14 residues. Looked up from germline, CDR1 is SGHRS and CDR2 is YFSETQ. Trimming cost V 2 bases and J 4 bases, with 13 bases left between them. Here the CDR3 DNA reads TGCGCCAGCAGCTTTGGGGCGGACCCTTACGAGCAGTACTTC. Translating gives CASSFGADPYEQYF. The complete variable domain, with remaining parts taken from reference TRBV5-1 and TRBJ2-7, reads KAGVTQTPRYLIKTRGQQVTLSCSPISGHRSVSWYQQTPGQGLQFLFEYFSETQRNKGNFPGRFSGRQFSNSRSEMNVSTLELGDSALYLCASSFGADPYEQYFGPGTRLTVT.

Written as DNA, the CDR3 is TGTGCCAGCATGGACTCCCCTAAAGCGCAGTACTTC. It yields the protein CASMDSPKAQYF. This chain links TRBV28 with TRBJ2-7; possibly TRBD2 for D (5 bases). The CDR3 has 12 residues. Germline values: CDR1 MDHEN, CDR2 SYDVKM. V lost 7 bases and J lost 9, with 16 bases in between.

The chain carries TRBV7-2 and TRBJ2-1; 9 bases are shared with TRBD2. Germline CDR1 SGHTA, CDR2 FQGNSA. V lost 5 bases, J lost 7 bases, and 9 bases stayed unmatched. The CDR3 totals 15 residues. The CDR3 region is CASSALSGSSNEQFF. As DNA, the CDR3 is TGTGCCAGCAGCGCCCTTAGCGGGAGTTCGAATGAGCAGTTCTTC.

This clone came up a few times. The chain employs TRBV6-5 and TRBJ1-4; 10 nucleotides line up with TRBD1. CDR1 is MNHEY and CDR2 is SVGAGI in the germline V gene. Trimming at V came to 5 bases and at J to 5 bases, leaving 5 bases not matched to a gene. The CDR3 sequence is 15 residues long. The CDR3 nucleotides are TGTGCCAGCAGTCGCCCGGGACAGGGGAATGAAAAACTGTTTTTT. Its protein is CASSRPGQGNEKLFF.

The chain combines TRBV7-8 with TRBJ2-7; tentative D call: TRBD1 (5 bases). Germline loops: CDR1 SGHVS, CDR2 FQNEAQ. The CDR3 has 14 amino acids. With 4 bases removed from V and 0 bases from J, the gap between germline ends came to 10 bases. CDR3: CASSSYRISYEQYF. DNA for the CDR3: TGTGCCAGCAGCTCATACAGGATCTCCTACGAGCAGTACTTC.

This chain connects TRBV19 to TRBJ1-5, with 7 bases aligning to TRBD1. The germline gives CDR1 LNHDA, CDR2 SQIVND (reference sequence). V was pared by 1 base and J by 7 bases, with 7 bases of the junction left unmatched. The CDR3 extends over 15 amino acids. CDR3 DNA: TGTGCCAGTAGTATAGTCCCTCAGGGGGGCCAGCCCCAGCATTTT. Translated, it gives CASSIVPQGGQPQHF.

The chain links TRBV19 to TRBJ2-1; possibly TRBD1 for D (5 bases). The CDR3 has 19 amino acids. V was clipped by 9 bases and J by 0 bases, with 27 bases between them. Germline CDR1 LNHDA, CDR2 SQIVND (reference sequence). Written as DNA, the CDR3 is TGTGCCAGAAGAAAAGTGGGGCACCATCATAGAAGCTCCTACAATGAGCAGTTCTTC. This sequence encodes CARRKVGHHHRSSYNEQFF.

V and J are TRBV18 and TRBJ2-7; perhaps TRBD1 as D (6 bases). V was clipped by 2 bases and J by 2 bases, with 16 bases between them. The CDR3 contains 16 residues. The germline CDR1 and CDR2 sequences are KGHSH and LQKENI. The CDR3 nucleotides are TGTGCCAGCTCACCAGCTAAGACCGGGACAACCTACGAGCAGTACTTC. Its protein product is CASSPAKTGTTYEQYF.

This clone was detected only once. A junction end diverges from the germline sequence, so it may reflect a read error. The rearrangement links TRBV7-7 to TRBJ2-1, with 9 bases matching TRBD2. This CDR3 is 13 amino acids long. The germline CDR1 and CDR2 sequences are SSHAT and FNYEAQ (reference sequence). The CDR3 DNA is TGTGCTAGCAGTGCGGGAGGGTTAGGTGAGCAGTTCTTC. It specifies CASSAGGLGEQFF.

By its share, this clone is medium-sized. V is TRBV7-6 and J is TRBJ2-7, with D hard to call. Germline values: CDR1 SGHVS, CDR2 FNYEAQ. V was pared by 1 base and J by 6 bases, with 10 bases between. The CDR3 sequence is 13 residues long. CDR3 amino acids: CASSLGQFAEQYF. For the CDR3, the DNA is TGTGCCAGCAGCTTAGGGCAGTTCGCCGAGCAGTACTTC.

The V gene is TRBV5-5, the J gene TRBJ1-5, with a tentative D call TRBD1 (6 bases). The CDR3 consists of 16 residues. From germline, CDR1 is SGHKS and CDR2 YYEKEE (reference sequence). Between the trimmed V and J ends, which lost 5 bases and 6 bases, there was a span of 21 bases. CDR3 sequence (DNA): TGTGCCAGCAGTCGTTCGTATCCAGGGGAGGGTCAGCCCCAGCATTTT. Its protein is CASSRSYPGEGQPQHF.

CDR3 region: CASNSNQGNNEQFF. In DNA, the CDR3 is TGTGCCAGCAACTCTAATCAGGGGAACAATGAGCAGTTCTTC. The chain joins TRBV7-2 to TRBJ2-1, with D tentatively TRBD1 (6 bases). Germline V CDR1 and CDR2: SGHTA, FQGNSA. The CDR3 length is 14 residues. Trimming removed 7 bases from V and 5 bases from J, with 15 bases in between. Full variable domain (missing parts from reference TRBV7-2 and TRBJ2-1): GAGVSQSPSNKVTEKGKDVELRCDPISGHTALYWYRQSLGQGLEFLIYFQGNSAPDKSGLPSDRFSAERTGGSVSTLTIQRTQQEDSAVYLCASNSNQGNNEQFFGPGTRLTVL.

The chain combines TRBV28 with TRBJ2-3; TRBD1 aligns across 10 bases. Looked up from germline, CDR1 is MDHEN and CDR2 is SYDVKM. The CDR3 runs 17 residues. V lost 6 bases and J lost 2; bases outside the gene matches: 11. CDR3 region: CASSPRDRGYFTDTQYF. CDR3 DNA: TGTGCCAGCAGCCCCCGGGACAGGGGTTATTTCACAGATACGCAGTATTTT.

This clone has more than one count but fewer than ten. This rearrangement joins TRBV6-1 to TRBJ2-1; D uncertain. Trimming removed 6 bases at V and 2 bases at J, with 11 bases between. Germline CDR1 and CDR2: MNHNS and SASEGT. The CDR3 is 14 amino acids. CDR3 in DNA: TGTGCCAGCAGCCCCCGAGGCGCCTACAATGAGCAGTTCTTC. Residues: CASSPRGAYNEQFF.

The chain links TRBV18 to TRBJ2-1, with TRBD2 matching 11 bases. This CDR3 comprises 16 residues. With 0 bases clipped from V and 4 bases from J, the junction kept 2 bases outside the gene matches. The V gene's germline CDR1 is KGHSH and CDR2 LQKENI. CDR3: CASSPPGTSGYNEQFF. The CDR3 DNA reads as TGTGCCAGCTCACCACCCGGGACTAGCGGATACAATGAGCAGTTCTTC.

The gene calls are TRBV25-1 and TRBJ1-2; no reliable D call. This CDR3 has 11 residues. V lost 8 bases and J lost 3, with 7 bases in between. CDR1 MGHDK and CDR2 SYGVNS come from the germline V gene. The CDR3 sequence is CASSGYYGYTF. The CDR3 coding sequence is TGTGCCAGCTCGGGATACTATGGCTACACCTTC.

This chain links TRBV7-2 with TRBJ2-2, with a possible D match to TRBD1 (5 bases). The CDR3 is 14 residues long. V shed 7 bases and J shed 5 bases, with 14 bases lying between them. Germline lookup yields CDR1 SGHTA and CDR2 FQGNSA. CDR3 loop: CASKRTTLTGELFF. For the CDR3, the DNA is TGTGCCAGCAAAAGGACAACCTTGACCGGGGAGCTGTTTTTT.

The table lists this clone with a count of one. The CDR3 sequence: CASSKREQGAINTEAFF. Here the CDR3 DNA reads TGTGCCAGCAGCAAGAGGGAACAGGGGGCAATTAACACTGAAGCTTTCTTT. The V and J genes are TRBV21-1 and TRBJ1-1; the table's D call of TRBD1 was not tested on the DNA. TRBV21-1 is given as a pseudogene. The CDR3 spans 17 residues.

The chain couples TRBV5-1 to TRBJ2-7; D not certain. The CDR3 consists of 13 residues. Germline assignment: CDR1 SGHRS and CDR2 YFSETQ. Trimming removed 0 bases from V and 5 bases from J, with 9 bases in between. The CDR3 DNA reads TGCGCCAGCAGCTTGGGTTCGTCCCACGAGCAGTACTTC. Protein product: CASSLGSSHEQYF.

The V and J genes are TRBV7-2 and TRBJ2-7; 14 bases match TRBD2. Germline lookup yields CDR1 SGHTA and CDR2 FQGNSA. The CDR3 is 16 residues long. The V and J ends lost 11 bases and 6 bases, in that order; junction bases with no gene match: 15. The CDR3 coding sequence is TGTGCCCCAGCAGCCCTACCGACTAGCGGGAGGGCCGAGCAGTACTTC. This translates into CAPAALPTSGRAEQYF.